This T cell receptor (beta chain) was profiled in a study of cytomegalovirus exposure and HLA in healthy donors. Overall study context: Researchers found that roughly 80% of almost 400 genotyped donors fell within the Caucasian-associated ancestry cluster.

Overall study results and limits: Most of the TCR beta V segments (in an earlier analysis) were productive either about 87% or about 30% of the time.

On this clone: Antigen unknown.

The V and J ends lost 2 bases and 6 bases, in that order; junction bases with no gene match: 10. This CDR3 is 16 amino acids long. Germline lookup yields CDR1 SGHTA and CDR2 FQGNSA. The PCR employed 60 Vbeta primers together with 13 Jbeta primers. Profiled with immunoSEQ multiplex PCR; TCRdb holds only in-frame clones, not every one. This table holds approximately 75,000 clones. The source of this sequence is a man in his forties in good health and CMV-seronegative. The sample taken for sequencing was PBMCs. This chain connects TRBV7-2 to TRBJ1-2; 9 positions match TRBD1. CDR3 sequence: CASSLRATGGSDGYTF. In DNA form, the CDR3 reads TGTGCCAGCAGCTTAAGGGCCACAGGGGGCTCGGATGGCTACACCTTC.